This is a list of T cell receptor beta chains from one sample in a study of blood T cell repertoires in COVID-19. Method: immunoSEQ multiplex PCR; TCRdb's copy keeps in-frame clones and lacks some. The sample carries around 450,000 clones, around 89% recorded once. The sequencing sample was made of peripheral blood. Receptors were obtained from a woman in her twenties or thirties with acute or convalescent COVID-19. The CDR3 runs from the conserved cysteine through the conserved F or W. The D gene is left open where the match is weak. A row's size may be missing; if present it is once, few, many or a size class.

d_call	v_call	clone_size	j_call	cdr3_aa	cdr3_nt
-	TRBV25-1	-	TRBJ1-6	CASSEYFGGQGGSPLHF	TGTGCCAGCAGTGAATATTTCGGAGGGCAGGGAGGTTCACCCCTCCACTTT
TRBD1	TRBV19	once	TRBJ2-3	CASSRTGGRGPDTQYF	TGTGCCAGTAGTAGGACAGGGGGCAGAGGCCCAGATACGCAGTATTTT
-	TRBV23-1	-	TRBJ1-1	CASSQSGRKYGADHMNTEAFF	TGCGCCAGCAGTCAATCCGGTCGAAAATATGGGGCGGACCATATGAACACTGAAGCTTTCTTT
TRBD1	TRBV28	-	TRBJ2-4	CASSPPDRAKDKNIQYF	TGTGCCAGCAGTCCCCCCGACAGGGCGAAAGACAAAAACATTCAGTACTTC
-	TRBV19	-	TRBJ1-1	CASSIEWGPGSTKNTEAFF	TGTGCCAGTAGTATAGAGTGGGGGCCAGGGTCCACCAAGAACACTGAAGCTTTCTTT
-	TRBV24-1	-	TRBJ1-5	CATSDRTAQPQHF	TGTGCCACCAGTGACCGGACAGCACAGCCCCAGCATTTT
TRBD1	TRBV29-1	-	TRBJ2-7	CSARDSLTYEQYF	TGCAGCGCCAGGGACAGCCTTACCTACGAGCAGTACTTC
-	TRBV30	once	TRBJ2-2	CAWSVLQGFAGELFF	TGTGCCTGGAGTGTACTGCAGGGGTTCGCCGGGGAGCTGTTTTTT
-	TRBV5-1	few	TRBJ1-1	CASSLGRGGSTEAFF	TGCGCCAGCAGCTTGGGACGGGGCGGGAGCACTGAAGCTTTCTTT
-	TRBV27	-	TRBJ2-3	CASRTTRWDTQYF	TGTGCCAGCAGAACGACTAGATGGGATACGCAGTATTTT
-	TRBV6-1	-	TRBJ1-2	CASSERGAGYGYTF	TGTGCCAGCAGTGAGCGGGGGGCTGGCTATGGCTACACCTTC
-	TRBV30	-	TRBJ1-1	CAWRRNQNTEAFF	TGTGCCTGGAGGAGAAATCAGAACACTGAAGCTTTCTTT
TRBD1	TRBV6-2/TRBV6-3	-	TRBJ2-7	CASSAQRDRANEQYF	TGTGCCAGCAGTGCACAACGGGACAGGGCCAACGAGCAGTACTTC
-	TRBV5-4	once	TRBJ2-3	CASSFRRNIADTQYF	TGTGCCAGCAGCTTTCGCCGAAATATAGCGGATACGCAGTATTTT
-	TRBV2	-	TRBJ1-5	CASSESGGGQPQHF	TGTGCCAGCAGTGAGTCTGGGGGGGGGCAGCCCCAGCATTTT
TRBD2	TRBV9	-	TRBJ2-2	CASSSRLATNTGELFF	TGTGCCAGCAGCTCACGACTAGCTACGAACACCGGGGAGCTGTTTTTT
-	TRBV6-5	-	TRBJ1-1	CASSYGGVNTEAFF	TGTGCCAGCAGTTACGGGGGGGTGAACACTGAAGCTTTCTTT
-	TRBV13	-	TRBJ2-5	CASSLVPEETQYF	TGTGCCAGCAGCTTAGTTCCAGAAGAGACCCAGTACTTC
-	TRBV10-3	-	TRBJ1-5	CAISESKLFGVFNQPQHF	TGTGCCATCAGTGAGTCGAAGCTCTTCGGGGTATTCAATCAGCCCCAGCATTTT
TRBD2	TRBV5-8	once	TRBJ2-7	CASSLGGGYEQYF	TGTGCCAGCAGCTTGGGGGGGGGTTACGAGCAGTACTTC
TRBD1	TRBV4-1	once	TRBJ1-2	CASSQPGTGGGYTF	TGCGCCAGCAGCCAACCCGGGACAGGGGGAGGCTACACCTTC
-	TRBV11-2	many	TRBJ2-7	CASSLETVYEQYF	TGTGCCAGCAGCTTAGAAACGGTCTACGAGCAGTACTTC